This is a list of T cell receptor beta chains from one sample in a study of T cell responses to AZD1222 COVID-19 vaccine. Data came from immunoSEQ multiplex PCR; TCRdb stores just in-frame clones and leaves some out. The sample holds approximately 140,000 clones, approximately 90% seen once. The sequences come from peripheral blood, collected on day 0 of AZD1222 vaccination. All receptors derive from an adult in good health. Each CDR3 is given with its conserved first and last residue. A D gene is named only where the DNA matches it firmly. Not every row has a clone size; where given, it reads once, few, many or a size class.

>NA|TRBV11-2|TRBD1|TRBJ2-2
TGTGCCAGCAGCTTAGACAGGGGGCACACCGGGGAGCTGTTTTTT
CASSLDRGHTGELFF
>NA|TRBV28|NA|TRBJ1-2
NA
CASSFLAEPQSGGYTF
>few|TRBV6-5|NA|TRBJ1-6
TGTGCCAGCAGTACAGAATATAATTCACCCCTCCACTTT
CASSTEYNSPLHF
>NA|TRBV6-5|NA|TRBJ1-3
TGTGCCAGCAGATCAGGGTTCACTGGAAACACCATATATTTT
CASRSGFTGNTIYF
>once|TRBV3-1/TRBV3-2|NA|TRBJ1-1
TGTGCCAGCAGCCAAGGGGTCGACGGTGAAGCTTTCTTT
CASSQGVDGEAFF
>NA|TRBV18|TRBD1|TRBJ1-1
TGTGCCAGCTCACCAGGAAGTCGGGTGACAGGGAGGATTGGGGACACTGAAGCTTTCTTT
CASSPGSRVTGRIGDTEAFF
>NA|TRBV4-3|NA|TRBJ2-2
TGCGCCAGCAGCCAAGATAACGCGAACACCGGGGAGCTGTTTTTT
CASSQDNANTGELFF
>NA|TRBV7-2|TRBD1|TRBJ1-5
TGTGCCAGCAGCTCAGGGGGTAACAATCAGCCCCAGCATTTT
CASSSGGNNQPQHF
>NA|TRBV6-6|NA|TRBJ1-5
TGTGCCAGCAGTTATGGGGAAAGCAATCAGCCCCAGCATTTT
CASSYGESNQPQHF
>NA|TRBV12-3/TRBV12-4|NA|TRBJ1-1
TGTGCCAGCAGTTTGAGGGGGGACGCTTTCTTT
CASSLRGDAFF
>NA|TRBV15|NA|TRBJ2-7
TGTGCCACCAGCAGAGATGCCCAACAGGGATCCTACGAGCAGTACTTC
CATSRDAQQGSYEQYF
>once|TRBV11-3|NA|TRBJ2-7
TGTGCCAGCAGCTGTATGGTGATGTTTTACGAGCAGTACTTC
CASSCMVMFYEQYF
>once|TRBV7-2|TRBD1|TRBJ1-1
TGTGCCAGCAGCCGCCGTCGGGACAGGGGCACTGAAGCTTTCTTT
CASSRRRDRGTEAFF
>NA|TRBV11-2|NA|TRBJ2-2
TGTGCCAGCAGCTTAGATGACGGGGCCGGGGAGCTGTTTTTT
CASSLDDGAGELFF
>NA|TRBV9|NA|TRBJ2-2
TGTGCCAGCAGCGTAGACCACCTTTACGGGGAGCTGTTTTTT
CASSVDHLYGELFF
>NA|TRBV5-1|NA|TRBJ1-1
TGCGCCAGCAGCTACACAGGGTCCCGGGGCACTGAAGCTTTCTTT
CASSYTGSRGTEAFF
>NA|TRBV6-2/TRBV6-3|TRBD1|TRBJ2-7
TGTGCCAGCAGTCGAACAGGGGGCGCTGATGGCTACGAGCAGTACTTC
CASSRTGGADGYEQYF
>NA|TRBV5-1|NA|TRBJ2-7
TGCGCCAGCAACCCCGACAGGAGCTCCTACGAGCAGTACTTC
CASNPDRSSYEQYF
>NA|TRBV4-1|TRBD1|TRBJ2-1
TGCGCCAGCAGCCAAGAGGGGACAGGGGTCTACAATGAGCAGTTCTTC
CASSQEGTGVYNEQFF
>NA|TRBV24-1|TRBD2|TRBJ2-5
TGTGCCACCAGTGAGAACGGGGGGGAGGAGACCCAGTACTTC
CATSENGGEETQYF
>NA|TRBV19|NA|TRBJ1-5
TGTGCCACCGGGTGGAGCAATCAGCCCCAGCATTTT
CATGWSNQPQHF
>few|TRBV6-5|TRBD1|TRBJ1-2
TGTGCCAGCAGGACCGCAGGGGGGGATGGCTACACCTTC
CASRTAGGDGYTF
>NA|TRBV7-2|NA|TRBJ2-2
TGTGCCAGCAGCCTAGAAGGGCGCACCGGGGAGCTGTTTTTT
CASSLEGRTGELFF
>NA|TRBV5-8|TRBD1|TRBJ2-1
TGTGCCAGCAGCCACGGGCTCGACAGGGGCGGTGAGCAGTTCTTC
CASSHGLDRGGEQFF
>NA|TRBV6-5|TRBD1|TRBJ2-7
TGTGCCAGCAGGAGACAGGGAACGCAGTACTTC
CASRRQGTQYF
>NA|TRBV6-5|TRBD1|TRBJ1-5
TGTGCCAGCAGAGTCCGACAGGGGATAAATCAGCCCCAGCATTTT
CASRVRQGINQPQHF
>NA|TRBV5-1|TRBD2|TRBJ2-5
TGCGCCAGCAGCTTCCCTAGCGGGGGCGGCGAGACCCAGTACTTC
CASSFPSGGGETQYF
>NA|TRBV27|NA|TRBJ1-4
TGTGCCAGCAGTTTCATCCCGGGCCAGGGGTATGAAAAACTGTTTTTT
CASSFIPGQGYEKLFF
>NA|TRBV7-9|TRBD2|TRBJ2-1
TGTGCCAGCAGCCGGACTAGCGTATACAATGAGCAGTTCTTC
CASSRTSVYNEQFF
>NA|TRBV29-1|NA|TRBJ2-3
TGCAGCGTTGAAGGACCGACGAGAATAGATACGCAGTATTTT
CSVEGPTRIDTQYF
>NA|TRBV19|TRBD2|TRBJ2-2
TGTGCCAGTAGTCCACTAGCGGGGGGCCCCACCGGGGAGCTGTTTTTT
CASSPLAGGPTGELFF
>NA|TRBV19|TRBD2|TRBJ2-7
TGTGCCAGTAGTCTAGCGGGAGGCCCCCTCTACGAGCAGTACTTC
CASSLAGGPLYEQYF
>NA|TRBV5-4|TRBD2|TRBJ2-3
TGTGCCAGCAGCTTTACTAGCGGTAGCACAGATACGCAGTATTTT
CASSFTSGSTDTQYF
>NA|TRBV5-5|NA|TRBJ1-3
TGTGCCAGCAGCAGGAGAGACTCTGGAAACACCATATATTTT
CASSRRDSGNTIYF
>once|TRBV9|TRBD1|TRBJ1-6
TGTGCCAGCAGCGTAGGACCCAGGGACAGAAATTCACCCCTCCACTTT
CASSVGPRDRNSPLHF
>NA|TRBV27|NA|TRBJ1-2
TGTGCCAGCAGTTTATACGGGGGCGGCTATGGCTACACCTTC
CASSLYGGGYGYTF
>NA|TRBV7-2|NA|TRBJ1-2
TGTGCCAGCAGCCCGACGGTACAGGGCTATGGCTACACCTTC
CASSPTVQGYGYTF
>once|TRBV7-2|NA|TRBJ1-2
TGTGCCAGCAGGCAAGCGGGGGGTCATGGCTACACCTTC
CASRQAGGHGYTF
>once|TRBV27|NA|TRBJ2-2
TGTGCCAGCAGTTTAAGTGCCTTTGGGGGCGCCGGGGAGCTGTTTTTT
CASSLSAFGGAGELFF
>NA|TRBV6-5|TRBD1|TRBJ2-7
TGTGCCAGCAGTTCTACAGGGGGCCCCTACGAGCAGTACTTC
CASSSTGGPYEQYF
>NA|TRBV6-5|NA|TRBJ1-3
TGTGCCAGCAGTCCCACTGGAAACACCATATATTTT
CASSPTGNTIYF
>NA|TRBV15|TRBD2|TRBJ2-3
TGTGCCACCAGCAGAGCCCGGACTAGCGGGACAGATACGCAGTATTTT
CATSRARTSGTDTQYF
>NA|TRBV4-2|NA|TRBJ2-1
TGTGCCAGCAGCCAAGGGAACCGTCCTCAAGGTGAGCAGTTCTTC
CASSQGNRPQGEQFF
>NA|TRBV5-6|NA|TRBJ2-5
TGTGCCAGCAGCAGAAGGACAGCACAAGAGACCCAGTACTTC
CASSRRTAQETQYF
>NA|TRBV16|NA|TRBJ2-7
TGTGCCAGCAGCCATATCGGGACATCCTCCTACGAGCAGTACTTC
CASSHIGTSSYEQYF
>NA|TRBV7-2|NA|TRBJ2-1
TGTGCCAGCAGCTTAGAGGCGTTAGTGTATCGGTATGAGCAGTTCTTC
CASSLEALVYRYEQFF
>NA|TRBV12-3/TRBV12-4|NA|TRBJ1-1
TGTGCCAGCAGCCGGACAGCGAACACTGAAGCTTTCTTT
CASSRTANTEAFF
>NA|TRBV28|NA|TRBJ2-1
TGTGCCAGCACCCAAGGGCCCGGGTACAATGAGCAGTTCTTC
CASTQGPGYNEQFF
>NA|TRBV6-4|NA|TRBJ1-5
TGTGCCAGCAGTCCGGGGAGCAATCAGCCCCAGCATTTT
CASSPGSNQPQHF